The source of this TCR beta chain is a study of early T cells in non-severe SARS-CoV-2 infection. TCRdb fed the 5' RACE reads into MiXCR, producing one record per CDR3 protein. This sample carries 65,000 to 95,000 distinct CDR3 sequences, around 12% of them seen once, and the ten largest clones take about 14%. The CDR3 is 13 residues long. CDR1 SNHLY and CDR2 FYNNEI come from the germline V gene. V dropped 5 bases and J dropped 5 bases, with 12 bases sitting between them. This clonotype was observed at least ten times. The sequences come from whole blood, collected at baseline. The source is an adult who was a healthcare worker with PCR-confirmed SARS-CoV-2 infection or an uninfected control (not recorded which). The donor label of this sample is uncertain. The chain uses TRBV2 and TRBJ1-1; D is ambiguous. CDR3 in amino acids: CASSPQEGTEAFF. CDR3 sequence (DNA): TGTGCCAGCAGTCCTCAGGAAGGTACTGAAGCTTTCTTT.